This TCR beta chain was sequenced in a study of CD8+CD57+ T cells in acquired aplastic anemia (dated by TCRdb to the late 2010s). At the level of the whole study: On average, sorted CD4+ and CD8+ cells yielded around 3.5 ug of extracted DNA, with a range of roughly 0.17 to 27.4 ug. A CD8+CD57+ expansion meant a frequency higher than the mean frequency seen in healthy subjects.

Study-wide conclusions, independent of this receptor: Between patients and healthy controls, no significant difference in CD8+ Simpson's diversity was found (P=0.060). Around 27 CD8+ CDR3 sequences were found to be shared between patients and controls, but these sequences appeared to be highly expressed in patients and within the immunodominant clones of the patients.

This clonotype was recorded many times. This clone's antigen is unknown. The input lacks base qualities; no much larger clone sits a single base away. TCR beta VDJ combination and CDR3 sequence profiling used genomic DNA as the template. An Illumina HiSeq 2000 was the platform used for TCR repertoire sequencing. Under the source paper's analysis protocol: TRBV/TRBJ rearrangement plots, CDR3 size and DJ length profiles, and Simpson's diversity index were used to evaluate the repertoires. The most abundant DNA sequence in the deep sequencing data was taken as the immunodominant clone. CDR3 amino acid sequences were screened for sharing across subjects and were compared with published repertoires and the VDJdb database. Through fastp at Q25 and MiXCR, TCRdb rebuilt clones from the public reads, retaining in-frame beta chains. Merged by CDR3 protein, the rows form single entries marked with the most common genes and DNA. TCRdb, not the original authors, processed these V and J calls. The sample table shows approximately 180,000 distinct CDR3 sequences, and around half are seen once. About 1% of the sample is held by the ten biggest clonotypes.

V is pruned by 4 bases and J by 6 bases, leaving 6 bases of the junction without a gene match. The germline V gene provides CDR1 SGHRS and CDR2 YFSETQ. The CDR3 contains 13 residues, cysteine and phenylalanine counted. CDR3 DNA is the only sequence kept; it has 39 bases, read in frame from the first base. The patients picked for sequencing were ones in whom flow cytometry had shown an expansion of CD8+CD57+ cells. Every patient had severe acquired aplastic anemia, diagnosed using the International Study of Aplastic Anemia and Agranulocytosis and Camitta criteria. At the time blood was sampled, none of the patients had received any therapy. In this study, sorted CD4+ and CD8+ T cells from the blood of healthy subjects and of severe aplastic anemia patients had their TCR repertoires deep-sequenced. In the USA, patient enrollment took place under clinicaltrials.gov protocols 00001620, 01623167, 00001397, 00071045, 00081523 and 00961064. Ficoll-Paque density gradient centrifugation was used to isolate peripheral blood mononuclear cells. CD4+ and CD8+ T cells were sorted by FACS or magnetic beads before DNA extraction.

Sequenced input: sorted CD4+, CD8+, or CD8+CD57+ T cells (not recorded which) from PBMCs. The V gene is TRBV5-1 and the J gene is TRBJ2-7; 8 central nucleotides agree with TRBD2. The TCR sequence derives from a human donor with aplastic anemia. The nucleotide sequence is given as TGCGCCAGCAGCCCCCGACTAGCGTCCGAGCAGTACTTC. Its protein is CASSPRLASEQYF.